The 24 T cell receptor beta chains in this list originate from one sample, sequenced in a study of Tregs in tolerant kidney transplant recipients. Repertoires were generated with immunoSEQ multiplex PCR, while TCRdb's copy carries only in-frame clones and drops some. The sample table sets out about 30,000 clones. The sample consisted of CD8+ T cells from blood, taken before the transplant. The source is a human donor who received a combined kidney and bone marrow transplant.

On this clone itself: The read gets to within 3 residues of the CDR3 end, and the germline J gene fills in the rest. V gene TRBV19 combines with J gene TRBJ2-1; a weak D match, TRBD2 (6 bases). V dropped 5 bases and J dropped 0 bases, with 11 bases sitting between them. The germline CDR1 and CDR2 sequences are LNHDA and SQIVND (reference sequence). The CDR3 is 15 amino acids. The DNA read from the CDR3 is TGTGCCAGTAGTTGGGGGGACGTCTCCTACAATGAG. This translates into CASSWGDVSYNE. The whole CDR3 protein is CASSWGDVSYNEQFF.

As regards this clone: The CDR3 end lies 3 residues beyond the end of the read and is filled in from the germline J gene. The gene calls are TRBV7-9 and TRBJ1-3; no firm D call. Trimming pared 5 bases from V and 0 bases from J, leaving 11 bases between. Germline V gives CDR1 SEHNR, CDR2 FQNEAQ (reference sequence). The CDR3 is 15 amino acids. Incomplete CDR3 DNA: TGTGCCAGCAGCCCCCGAGACAACTCTGGAAACACC. Protein product: CASSPRDNSGNT. The whole CDR3 protein reads CASSPRDNSGNTIYF. Supplemented by reference TRBV7-9 and TRBJ1-3, the full variable domain reads DTGVSQNPRHKITKRGQNVTFRCDPISEHNRLYWYRQTLGQGPEFLTYFQNEAQLEKSRLLSDRFSAERPKGSFSTLEIQRTEQGDSAMYLCASSPRDNSGNTIYFGEGSWLTVV.

On this clone: Read coverage stops 3 residues before the CDR3 terminus; the germline J gene supplies the remainder. The chain combines TRBV19 with TRBJ1-1, with D hard to call. Germline loops: CDR1 LNHDA, CDR2 SQIVND (reference sequence). V was trimmed by 9 bases and J by 4 bases, leaving 9 bases between them. The CDR3 spans 11 residues. CDR3 bases read: TGTGCCAGCCTCCTTTCCACTGAA. It codes for CASLLSTE. The full CDR3 is CASLLSTEAFF.

As concerns this clone: The DNA ends 3 residues before the CDR3 does, and the rest of the CDR3 is filled in from the germline J gene. The rearrangement joins TRBV19 to TRBJ2-7; 8 bases agree with TRBD2. This CDR3 is built from 14 residues. The V segment lost 9 bases and the J segment 3 bases; nucleotides outside the gene matches: 10. Germline CDR1 is LNHDA and CDR2 is SQIVND (reference sequence). The CDR3 loop reads CASSAAGVFYEQYF. The sequenced CDR3 bases are TGTGCCAGCAGCGCAGCGGGAGTTTTCTACGAG.

Comment on this clone: The read ends 3 residues early relative to the CDR3; the germline J gene fills the gap. This chain links TRBV19 with TRBJ2-1; TRBD2 matches at 12 bases. Germline CDR1 is LNHDA and CDR2 is SQIVND (reference sequence). With 3 bases clipped from V and 6 bases from J, the junction kept 3 bases outside the gene matches. This CDR3 comprises 15 residues. CDR3 bases read: TGTGCCAGTAGTATGCTAGCGGGAGGGGTCAATGAG. Translating it yields CASSMLAGGVNE. The full CDR3 sequence reads CASSMLAGGVNEQFF.

A remark on this clone: The read is 3 residues too short to cover the CDR3 end, so that end is filled in from the germline J gene. The chain has TRBV2 and TRBJ2-3; D is unresolved. CDR1 SNHLY and CDR2 FYNNEI come from the germline V gene. The CDR3 is 14 residues long. V was clipped by 9 bases and J by 0 bases, with 13 bases between them. CDR3 DNA, as far as it was read: TGTGCCAGAACTTCTATAGCCAGCACAGATACG. It codes for CARTSIASTDT. The entire CDR3 sequence reads CARTSIASTDTQYF.

Details on this clone: The read halts 3 residues ahead of the CDR3 end, with the missing end drawn from the germline J gene. The rearrangement links TRBV9 to TRBJ2-1, with 9 bases identical to TRBD2. The germline V gene has CDR1 SGDLS and CDR2 YYNGEE. V was clipped by 2 bases and J by 8 bases; unmatched bases: 2. This CDR3 region has 13 residues. The sequenced part of the CDR3 DNA is TGTGCCAGCAGCGTGGCGGGAGGGCATGAG. Protein product: CASSVAGGHE. The CDR3 in full is CASSVAGGHEQFF.

To note about this clone: The missing CDR3 end, 3 residues past where the read stops, is filled in from the germline J gene. The chain uses TRBV2 and TRBJ2-7; 8 nucleotides match TRBD1. Germline V gene sequence: CDR1 SNHLY, CDR2 FYNNEI. V was clipped by 4 bases and J by 1 base; unmatched bases: 3. The CDR3 is 14 residues long. The DNA read from the CDR3 is TGTGCCAGCAGTGGACAGGGGAAGTCCTACGAG. It specifies CASSGQGKSYE. The CDR3 in full is CASSGQGKSYEQYF.

As for this clone: The observed sequence ends 3 residues before the CDR3 terminus, with the missing tail filled in from the germline J gene. The rearrangement uses TRBV19 and TRBJ1-2; 7 nucleotides agree with TRBD1. Per the germline V gene, CDR1 is LNHDA and CDR2 is SQIVND (reference sequence). V lost 6 bases, J lost 4 bases, and 17 bases stayed unmatched. The CDR3 covers 17 residues. The CDR3 protein is CASRVKGPTGFSYGYTF. The sequenced CDR3 bases are TGTGCCAGTAGGGTCAAAGGCCCGACAGGGTTTTCCTATGGC.

A note on this clone: Read data end 3 residues before the CDR3 end; the end is taken from the germline J gene. The chain recombines TRBV30 with TRBJ2-5, with 7 positions matching TRBD2. Germline assignment: CDR1 GTSNPN and CDR2 SVGIG (reference sequence). The CDR3 is 16 amino acids. Trimming at V came to 2 bases and at J to 5 bases, leaving 14 bases not matched to a gene. CDR3: CAWSPSPGGLFETQYF. Partial CDR3 DNA: TGTGCCTGGAGTCCGTCCCCGGGGGGTCTGTTTGAGACC. The entire variable domain, with the rest obtained from reference TRBV30 and TRBJ2-5, is as follows: SQTIHQWPATLVQPVGSPLSLECTVEGTSNPNLYWYRQAAGRGLQLLFYSVGIGQISSEVPQNLSASRPQDRQFILSSKKLLLSDSGFYLCAWSPSPGGLFETQYFGPGTRLLVL.

As regards this clone: The CDR3 is cut off 3 residues early in the read; its end comes from the germline J gene. This chain joins TRBV29-1 and TRBJ2-7; the D is unclear. The CDR3 is made up of 12 amino acids. The V gene's germline CDR1 is SQVTM and CDR2 ANQGSEA. Trimming took off 7 bases at V and 2 bases at J, with 12 bases between the two ends. The CDR3 bases that were read are TGCAGCGCTCGGTCAACTGCCTACGAG. Its protein is CSARSTAYE. Given in full, the CDR3 is CSARSTAYEQYF.

Comment on this clone: The read ends 3 residues before the CDR3 terminus; that terminus is restored from the germline J gene. The V call is TRBV7-6, the J call TRBJ2-7, with 7 bases identical to TRBD1. Germline-derived CDR1 and CDR2 are SGHVS and FNYEAQ. The ends lost 5 bases at V and 0 bases at J; junction bases unmatched: 13. CDR3 size: 17 residues. The CDR3 spells CASSPTTGDNPSYEQYF. The sequenced part of the CDR3 DNA is TGTGCCAGCAGCCCCACCACAGGGGACAACCCCTCCTACGAG.

The covered CDR3 bases are TGCAGTGCTAGAGATCCATTGGGACTGCAACTATACGAG. Translation: CSARDPLGLQLYE. The CDR3 in full is CSARDPLGLQLYEQYF. The chain uses TRBV20-1 and TRBJ2-7; a possible D gene is TRBD2 (6 bases). The observed sequence ends 3 residues before the CDR3 terminus, with the missing tail filled in from the germline J gene. CDR3 length: 16 amino acids. V was cut by 0 bases and J by 4 bases, with 19 bases left in between. Germline V CDR1 and CDR2: DFQATT, SNEGSKA (reference sequence).

Turning to this clone: The read falls 3 residues short of the CDR3 end, and the missing part is taken from the germline J gene. The rearrangement joins TRBV20-1 to TRBJ2-7; TRBD2 matches 8 bases. The V gene's germline CDR1 is DFQATT and CDR2 SNEGSKA (reference sequence). CDR3 size: 14 residues. The V gene end was trimmed by 6 bases and the J gene end by 0 bases; junction bases not matched to a gene: 7. CDR3 DNA, as far as it was read: TGCAGTGCCACGATAGCGGGGAGCTCCTACGAG. Protein: CSATIAGSSYE. The whole CDR3 sequence is CSATIAGSSYEQYF.

Partial CDR3 DNA: TGTGCCAGCAGCTCCCTCAGCTACGAG. Protein sequence: CASSSLSYE. The CDR3 in full is CASSSLSYEQYF. The V and J genes are TRBV7-9 and TRBJ2-7, with D hard to call. The sequenced fragment ends 3 residues before the CDR3 boundary, so the rest is inferred from the germline J gene. In germline, CDR1 is SEHNR, CDR2 FQNEAQ (reference sequence). There are 12 residues in the CDR3. Deletions cut 4 bases from V and 3 bases from J, with 7 bases between.

As regards this clone: The read ends 3 residues shy of where the CDR3 ends; the end is completed using the germline J gene. The chain uses TRBV7-9 and TRBJ2-7, with 11 positions matching TRBD1. CDR3 size: 15 residues. The junction had 3 bases not matched to a gene; V was cut back by 2 bases and J by 3 bases. The germline V gene encodes CDR1 SEHNR and CDR2 FQNEAQ (reference sequence). The CDR3 protein is CASSLRTGGVYEQYF. The part of the CDR3 DNA that was read is TGTGCCAGCAGCTTACGGACAGGGGGCGTCTACGAG.

Notes on this clone: The read comes to an end 3 residues before the CDR3 does, leaving the germline J gene to fill in the end. The chain links TRBV7-9 to TRBJ2-5, with D unresolved. Germline CDR1 is SEHNR and CDR2 is FQNEAQ (reference sequence). Trimming took off 5 bases at V and 2 bases at J, with 3 bases between the two ends. CDR3 length equals 11 residues. The covered CDR3 bases are TGTGCCAGCAGCCCACAAGAGACC. Translating gives CASSPQET. In full, the CDR3 is CASSPQETQYF.

In regard to this clone: With the read ending 3 residues before the CDR3 end, the germline J gene is used to fill in that end. The J gene is TRBJ1-3, the V gene TRBV20-1; D is ambiguous. The ends were cut back, 1 base at V and 0 bases at J, with 10 bases in the middle. Germline-derived CDR1 and CDR2 are DFQATT and SNEGSKA (reference sequence). This CDR3 spans 15 amino acids. CDR3 DNA (partial): TGCAGTGCTAGAGTATTATCAGACTCTGGAAACACC. This sequence encodes CSARVLSDSGNT. The full CDR3 reads CSARVLSDSGNTIYF.

Turning to this clone: The read is 3 residues too short to cover the CDR3 end, so that end is filled in from the germline J gene. The chain joins TRBV7-6 to TRBJ2-7; D may be TRBD1 (6 bases). With 5 bases removed from V and 2 bases from J, the gap between germline ends came to 16 bases. Per the germline V gene, CDR1 is SGHVS and CDR2 is FNYEAQ. The CDR3 covers 15 residues. The DNA read from the CDR3 is TGTGCCAGCAGCAACAGGGCCGAAAGTCCCTACGAG. Amino acids: CASSNRAESPYE. The entire CDR3 protein reads CASSNRAESPYEQYF.

In regard to this clone: The read terminates 3 residues ahead of where the CDR3 ends, so the germline J gene completes it. This chain connects TRBV28 to TRBJ1-5; D gene unclear. Germline CDR1 and CDR2: MDHEN and SYDVKM. CDR3 length: 14 amino acids. V was clipped by 3 bases and J by 4 bases, with 10 bases between them. The CDR3: CASSFQDRNQPQHF. CDR3 DNA (partial): TGTGCCAGCAGTTTCCAGGATCGTAATCAGCCC. The complete variable domain, with remaining parts taken from reference TRBV28 and TRBJ1-5, reads DVKVTQSSRYLVKRTGEKVFLECVQDMDHENMFWYRQDPGLGLRLIYFSYDVKMKEKGDIPEGYSVSREKKERFSLILESASTNQTSMYLCASSFQDRNQPQHFGDGTRLSIL.

Points on this clone: The read ends 3 residues early relative to the CDR3; the germline J gene fills the gap. The chain recombines TRBV5-1 with TRBJ2-7; possibly TRBD1 for D (5 bases). In germline, CDR1 is SGHRS, CDR2 YFSETQ. This CDR3 spans 16 amino acids. The ends were cut back, 4 bases at V and 0 bases at J, with 17 bases in the middle. This CDR3 is CASSGLGAENSYEQYF. CDR3 DNA, as far as it was read: TGCGCCAGCAGCGGATTAGGGGCCGAAAACTCCTACGAG.

On this clone: From the germline J gene comes the end of the CDR3, since the read stops 3 residues before it. The chain employs TRBV5-1 and TRBJ2-7; TRBD2 is a possible D gene (6 bases). CDR1 SGHRS and CDR2 YFSETQ come from the germline V gene. CDR3 length: 13 amino acids. V lost 0 bases and J lost 2, with 6 bases in between. The sequenced part of the CDR3 DNA is TGCGCCAGCAGCTTGGGGAGGGCCTACGAG. This sequence encodes CASSLGRAYE. The CDR3 reads in full as CASSLGRAYEQYF.

In regard to this clone: Sequence at one end of the junction differs from germline and may be a read error. The CDR3 end is not reached by the read, which stops 3 residues before it; the germline J gene fills it in. The rearrangement joins TRBV30 to TRBJ2-1; the D gene is possibly TRBD2 (6 bases). Germline CDR1 and CDR2: GTSNPN and SVGIG (reference sequence). The CDR3 length is 15 residues. The CDR3: CAGSPSVKRGNEQFF. The CDR3 bases that were read are TGTGCCGGGAGCCCTAGCGTCAAACGGGGGAATGAG. The entire variable domain, with the rest obtained from reference TRBV30 and TRBJ2-1, is as follows: SQTIHQWPATLVQPVGSPLSLECTVEGTSNPNLYWYRQAAGRGLQLLFYSVGIGQISSEVPQNLSASRPQDRQFILSSKKLLLSDSGFYLCAGSPSVKRGNEQFFGPGTRLTVL.

The part of the CDR3 DNA that was read is TGTGCCAGTATGCAGGGGGCAGGAGATACG. Amino acid sequence: CASMQGAGDT. The CDR3 reads in full as CASMQGAGDTQYF. The chain links TRBV19 to TRBJ2-3; 8 bases line up with TRBD1. The read stops 3 residues short of the end of the CDR3; the missing end is completed from the germline J gene. With 7 bases clipped from V and 5 bases from J, the junction kept 5 bases outside the gene matches. In germline, CDR1 is LNHDA, CDR2 SQIVND (reference sequence). The CDR3 totals 13 residues.